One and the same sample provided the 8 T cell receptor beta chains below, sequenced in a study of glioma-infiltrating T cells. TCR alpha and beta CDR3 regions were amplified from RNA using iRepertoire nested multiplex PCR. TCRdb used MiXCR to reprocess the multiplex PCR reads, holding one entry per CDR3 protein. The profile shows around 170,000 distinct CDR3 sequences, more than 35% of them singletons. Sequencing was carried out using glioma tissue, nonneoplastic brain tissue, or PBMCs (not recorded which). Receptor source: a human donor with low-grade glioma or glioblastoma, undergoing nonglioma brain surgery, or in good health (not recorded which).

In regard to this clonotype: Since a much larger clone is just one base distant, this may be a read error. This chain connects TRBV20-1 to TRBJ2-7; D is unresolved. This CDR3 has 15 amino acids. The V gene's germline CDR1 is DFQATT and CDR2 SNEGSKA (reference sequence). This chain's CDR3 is CSARDLGATTYGQYF. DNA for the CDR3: TGCAGTGCTAGAGATCTTGGCGCTACAACCTACGGGCAGTACTTC.

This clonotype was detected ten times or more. The CDR3 nucleotides are TGTGCCAGCAGTACCGTTGGGGATACGCAGTATTTT. This codes for CASSTVGDTQYF. The V call is TRBV2, the J call TRBJ2-3; D unresolved. Trimming removed 5 bases from V and 6 bases from J, with 9 bases in between. The CDR3 totals 12 residues. Per the germline V gene, CDR1 is SNHLY and CDR2 is FYNNEI. The full variable domain, with the rest looked up from reference TRBV2 and TRBJ2-3, is EPEVTQTPSHQVTQMGQEVILRCVPISNHLYFYWYRQILGQKVEFLVSFYNNEISEKSEIFDDQFSVERPDGSNFTLKIRSTKLEDSAMYFCASSTVGDTQYFGPGTRLTVL.

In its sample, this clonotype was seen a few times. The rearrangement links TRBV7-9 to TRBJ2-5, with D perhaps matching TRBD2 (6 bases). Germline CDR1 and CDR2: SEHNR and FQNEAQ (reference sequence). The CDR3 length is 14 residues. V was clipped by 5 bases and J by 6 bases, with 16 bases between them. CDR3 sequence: CASSVTSFSQTQYF. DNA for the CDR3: TGTGCCAGCAGCGTGACTAGTTTCTCCCAGACCCAGTACTTC.

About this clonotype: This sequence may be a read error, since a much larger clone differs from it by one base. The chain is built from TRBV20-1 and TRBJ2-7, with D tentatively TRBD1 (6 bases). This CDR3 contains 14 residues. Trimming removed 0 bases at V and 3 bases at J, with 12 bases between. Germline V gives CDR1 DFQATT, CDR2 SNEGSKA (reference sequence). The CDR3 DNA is TGCAGTGCTAGAGATAACGGACAGATCTACGAGCAGTACTTC. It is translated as CSARDNGQIYEQYF.

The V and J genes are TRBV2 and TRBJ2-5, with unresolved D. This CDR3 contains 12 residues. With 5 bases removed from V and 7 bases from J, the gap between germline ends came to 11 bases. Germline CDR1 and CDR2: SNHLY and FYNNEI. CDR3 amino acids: CASSQRVGTQYF. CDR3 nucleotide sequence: TGTGCCAGCAGTCAAAGGGTAGGGACCCAGTACTTC. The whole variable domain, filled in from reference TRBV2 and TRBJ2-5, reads EPEVTQTPSHQVTQMGQEVILRCVPISNHLYFYWYRQILGQKVEFLVSFYNNEISEKSEIFDDQFSVERPDGSNFTLKIRSTKLEDSAMYFCASSQRVGTQYFGPGTRLLVL.

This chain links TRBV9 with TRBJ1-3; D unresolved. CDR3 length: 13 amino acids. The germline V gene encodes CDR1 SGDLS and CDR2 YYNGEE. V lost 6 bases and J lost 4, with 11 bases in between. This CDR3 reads CASNPMGGNTIYF. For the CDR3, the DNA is TGTGCCAGCAACCCCATGGGAGGAAACACCATATATTTT.

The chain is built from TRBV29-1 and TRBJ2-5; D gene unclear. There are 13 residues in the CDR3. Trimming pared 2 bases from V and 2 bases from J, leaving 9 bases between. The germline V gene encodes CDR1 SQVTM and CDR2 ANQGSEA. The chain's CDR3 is CSVEMVQQETQYF. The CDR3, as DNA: TGCAGCGTTGAAATGGTACAGCAAGAGACCCAGTACTTC.

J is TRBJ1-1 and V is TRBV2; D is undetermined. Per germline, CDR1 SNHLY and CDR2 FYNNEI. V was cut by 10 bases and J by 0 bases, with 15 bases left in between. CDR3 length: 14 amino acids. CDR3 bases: TGTGCCAAAAGTAAAAGGATGGTGAACACTGAAGCTTTCTTT. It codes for CAKSKRMVNTEAFF.